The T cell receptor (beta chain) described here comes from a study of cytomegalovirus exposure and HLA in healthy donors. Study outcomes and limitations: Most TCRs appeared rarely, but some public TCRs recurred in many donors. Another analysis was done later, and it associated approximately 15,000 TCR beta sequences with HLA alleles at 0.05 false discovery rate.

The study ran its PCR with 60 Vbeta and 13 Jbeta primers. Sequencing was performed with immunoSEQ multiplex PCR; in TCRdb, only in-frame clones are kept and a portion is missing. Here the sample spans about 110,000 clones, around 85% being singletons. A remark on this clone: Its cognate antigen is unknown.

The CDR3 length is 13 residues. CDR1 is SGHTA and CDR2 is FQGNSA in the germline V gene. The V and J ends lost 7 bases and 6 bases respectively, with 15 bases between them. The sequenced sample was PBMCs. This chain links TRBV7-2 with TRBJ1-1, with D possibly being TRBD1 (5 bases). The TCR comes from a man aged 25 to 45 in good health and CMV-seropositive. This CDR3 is CASTSSGGAEAFF. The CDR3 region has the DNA TGTGCCAGCACCTCGTCGGGGGGGGCTGAAGCTTTCTTT.